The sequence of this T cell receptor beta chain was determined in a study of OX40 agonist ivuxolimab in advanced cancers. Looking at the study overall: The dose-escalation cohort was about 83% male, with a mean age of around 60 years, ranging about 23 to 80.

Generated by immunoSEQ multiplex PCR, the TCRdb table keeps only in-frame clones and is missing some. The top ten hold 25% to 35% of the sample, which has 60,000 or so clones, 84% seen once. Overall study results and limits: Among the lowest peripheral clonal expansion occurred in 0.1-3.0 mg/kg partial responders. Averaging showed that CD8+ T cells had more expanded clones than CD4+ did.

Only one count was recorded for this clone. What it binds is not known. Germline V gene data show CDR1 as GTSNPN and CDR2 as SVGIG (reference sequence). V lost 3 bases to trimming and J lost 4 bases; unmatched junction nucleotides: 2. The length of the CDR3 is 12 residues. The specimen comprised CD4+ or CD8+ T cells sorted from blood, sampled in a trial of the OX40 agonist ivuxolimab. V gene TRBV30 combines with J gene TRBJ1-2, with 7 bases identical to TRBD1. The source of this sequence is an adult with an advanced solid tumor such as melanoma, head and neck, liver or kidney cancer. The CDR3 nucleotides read TGTGCCTGGAGAAACAGGGGCTATGGCTACACCTTC. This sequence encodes CAWRNRGYGYTF.